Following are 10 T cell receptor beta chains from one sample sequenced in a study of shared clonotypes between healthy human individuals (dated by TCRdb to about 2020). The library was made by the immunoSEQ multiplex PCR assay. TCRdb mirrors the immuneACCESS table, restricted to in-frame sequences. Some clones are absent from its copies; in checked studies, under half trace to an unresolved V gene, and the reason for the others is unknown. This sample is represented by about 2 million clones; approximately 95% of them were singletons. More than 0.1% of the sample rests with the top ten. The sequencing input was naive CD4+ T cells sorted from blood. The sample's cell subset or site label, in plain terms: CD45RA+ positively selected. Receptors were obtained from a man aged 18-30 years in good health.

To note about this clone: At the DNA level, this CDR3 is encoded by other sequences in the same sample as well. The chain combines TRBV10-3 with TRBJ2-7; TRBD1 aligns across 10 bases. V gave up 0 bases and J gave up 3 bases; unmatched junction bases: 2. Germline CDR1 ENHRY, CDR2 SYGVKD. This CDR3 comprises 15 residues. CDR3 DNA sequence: TGTGCCATCAGTGAGTCGAGGGACAGGGGCTACGAGCAGTACTTC. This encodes CAISESRDRGYEQYF.

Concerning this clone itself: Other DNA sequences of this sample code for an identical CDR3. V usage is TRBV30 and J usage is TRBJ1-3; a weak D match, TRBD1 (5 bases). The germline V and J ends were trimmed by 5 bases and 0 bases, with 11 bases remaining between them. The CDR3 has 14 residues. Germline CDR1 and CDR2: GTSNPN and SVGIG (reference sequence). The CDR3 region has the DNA TGTGCCTGGGGGACGGGGAGCTCTGGAAACACCATATATTTT. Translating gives CAWGTGSSGNTIYF. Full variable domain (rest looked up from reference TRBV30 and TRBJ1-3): SQTIHQWPATLVQPVGSPLSLECTVEGTSNPNLYWYRQAAGRGLQLLFYSVGIGQISSEVPQNLSASRPQDRQFILSSKKLLLSDSGFYLCAWGTGSSGNTIYFGEGSWLTVV.

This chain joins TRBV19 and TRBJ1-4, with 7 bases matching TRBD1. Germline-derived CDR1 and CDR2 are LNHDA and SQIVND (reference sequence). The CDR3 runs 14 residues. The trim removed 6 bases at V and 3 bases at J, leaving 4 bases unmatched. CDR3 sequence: CASRRQGSNEKLFF. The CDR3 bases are TGTGCCAGTAGAAGACAGGGCTCTAATGAAAAACTGTTTTTT.

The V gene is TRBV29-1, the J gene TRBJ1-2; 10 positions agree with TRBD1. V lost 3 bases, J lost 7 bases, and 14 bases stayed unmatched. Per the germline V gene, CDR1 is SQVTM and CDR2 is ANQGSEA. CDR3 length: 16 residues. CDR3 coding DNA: TGCAGCGTTGATAACCGTTTGGGACAGGGGATCGGTGGCTACACCTTC. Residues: CSVDNRLGQGIGGYTF.

CDR3 in DNA: TGTGCCAGCTCACCACGCCTCGGGACAGCGAACACTGAAGCTTTCTTT. This translates into CASSPRLGTANTEAFF. The chain employs TRBV18 and TRBJ1-1; 7 bases align to TRBD1. V lost 1 base, J lost 1 base, and 6 bases stayed unmatched. CDR1 and CDR2 from the germline V gene are KGHSH and LQKENI. The CDR3 consists of 16 residues.

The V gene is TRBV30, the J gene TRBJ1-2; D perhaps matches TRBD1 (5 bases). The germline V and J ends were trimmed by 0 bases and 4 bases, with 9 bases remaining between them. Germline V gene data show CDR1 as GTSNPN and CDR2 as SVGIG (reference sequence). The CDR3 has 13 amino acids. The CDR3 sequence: CAWSVGALYGYTF. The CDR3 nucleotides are TGTGCCTGGAGTGTCGGGGCTCTCTATGGCTACACCTTC.

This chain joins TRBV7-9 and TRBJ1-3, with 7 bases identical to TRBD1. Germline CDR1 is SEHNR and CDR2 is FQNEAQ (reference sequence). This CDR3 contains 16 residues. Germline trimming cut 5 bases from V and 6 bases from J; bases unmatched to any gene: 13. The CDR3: CASSLGQTVDSNTIYF. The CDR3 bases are TGTGCCAGCAGCCTGGGACAGACAGTAGATTCAAACACCATATATTTT.

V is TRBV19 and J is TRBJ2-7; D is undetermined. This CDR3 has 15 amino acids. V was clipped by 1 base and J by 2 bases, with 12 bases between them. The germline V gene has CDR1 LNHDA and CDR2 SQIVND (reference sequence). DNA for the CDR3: TGTGCCAGTAGTATAGCCAGGTCGGTGGCCTACGAGCAGTACTTC. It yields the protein CASSIARSVAYEQYF.

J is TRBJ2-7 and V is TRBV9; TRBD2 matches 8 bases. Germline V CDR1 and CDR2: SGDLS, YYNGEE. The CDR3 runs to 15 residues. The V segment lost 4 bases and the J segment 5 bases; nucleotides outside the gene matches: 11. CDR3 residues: CASSPTSGRINEQYF. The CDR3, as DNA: TGTGCCAGCAGCCCCACCAGCGGGAGAATAAACGAGCAGTACTTC.

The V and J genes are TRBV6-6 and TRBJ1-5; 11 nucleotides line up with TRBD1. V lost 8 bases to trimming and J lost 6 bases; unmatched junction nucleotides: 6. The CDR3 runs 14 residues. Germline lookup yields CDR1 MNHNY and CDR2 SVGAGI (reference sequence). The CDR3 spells CASRDRGIGQPQHF. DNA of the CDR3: TGTGCCAGCCGGGACAGGGGGATAGGTCAGCCCCAGCATTTT.